This entry is about one T cell receptor beta chain. The CDR3 runs 17 residues. Trimming took 0 bases from V and 13 from J, leaving 23 bases between them. In germline, CDR1 is SGHRS, CDR2 YFSETQ. The TCRbeta library incorporated unique molecular identifiers. TCRdb recomputed calls from the PCR reads with MiXCR, one row per CDR3 protein. The data show about 460,000 distinct CDR3 sequences, about 12% seen once. The sample originates from a study of T-cell reconstitution after alpha-beta-depleted transplantation in children. The chain employs TRBV5-1 and TRBJ1-6; possibly TRBD1 for D (5 bases). This receptor was identified in a human donor who donated a stem cell graft to a child with combined immunodeficiency. The specimen was PBMCs from the stem cell graft donor, collected from the stem cell graft. For the CDR3, the DNA is TGCGCCAGCAGCTTGGCGGCTCTCGGGACTGACCTTGGGCCCCTCCACTTT. This translates into CASSLAALGTDLGPLHF.